These 25 T cell receptor beta chains originate from one sample sequenced in a study of blood T cell repertoires in COVID-19. Libraries were prepared by immunoSEQ multiplex PCR; TCRdb keeps only in-frame clonotypes and omits some of them. The sample has approximately 130,000 clones, roughly four fifths seen once. Sequenced input: peripheral blood. The source of these receptors is a human donor in a cohort sampled during active COVID-19.

The genes are TRBV7-9 and TRBJ2-3, with TRBD2 identical over 11 bases. CDR1 is SEHNR and CDR2 is FQNEAQ in the germline V gene (reference sequence). V trimming: 1 base; J trimming: 2 bases; junction bases outside the gene matches: 5. The CDR3 totals 17 residues. DNA for the CDR3: TGTGCCAGCAGCTTAGGGGCTAGCGGGGGGTCCACAGATACGCAGTATTTT. Translation gives CASSLGASGGSTDTQYF.

The chain couples TRBV7-2 to TRBJ1-5, with no clear D. V lost 4 bases and J 0 bases, leaving 16 bases between the germline ends. This CDR3 has 17 residues. From germline, CDR1 is SGHTA and CDR2 FQGNSA. The DNA of the CDR3 is TGTGCCAGCAGCTCCGGGTCCCTGGCTTATAGCAATCAGCCCCAGCATTTT. Protein sequence: CASSSGSLAYSNQPQHF.

The chain employs TRBV7-8 and TRBJ2-3; unclear D gene. Trimming took 0 bases from V and 4 from J, leaving 5 bases between them. The CDR3 covers 13 residues. CDR1 SGHVS and CDR2 FQNEAQ come from the germline V gene. Written as DNA, the CDR3 is TGTGCCAGCAGCTTAGCGCAGGCAGATACGCAGTATTTT. Residues: CASSLAQADTQYF.

The rearrangement joins TRBV14 to TRBJ2-2; perhaps TRBD1 as D (6 bases). V lost 4 bases and J 0 bases, leaving 18 bases between the germline ends. The germline V gene encodes CDR1 SGHDN and CDR2 FVKESK. The length of the CDR3 is 18 residues. DNA of the CDR3: TGTGCCAGCAGCCGTCTGCGGCTGGGGGACACGAACACCGGGGAGCTGTTTTTT. This translates into CASSRLRLGDTNTGELFF.

The chain is built from TRBV10-3 and TRBJ2-7; D is undetermined. V shed 4 bases and J shed 0 bases, with 13 bases lying between them. The germline V gene has CDR1 ENHRY and CDR2 SYGVKD. CDR3 size: 15 residues. This CDR3 is CAISGWSAISYEQYF. CDR3 coding DNA: TGTGCCATCAGTGGTTGGTCCGCGATCTCCTACGAGCAGTACTTC.

The chain employs TRBV6-5 and TRBJ2-7; tentatively, D is TRBD1 (6 bases). Germline CDR1 is MNHEY and CDR2 is SVGAGI. Trimming stripped 10 bases from V and 3 bases from J, with 16 bases between. The CDR3 is made up of 13 amino acids. CDR3 sequence reads: CATLGQNLYEQYF. The CDR3 DNA reads TGTGCCACCCTAGGACAGAACCTCTACGAGCAGTACTTC.

J is TRBJ2-3 and V is TRBV3-1 (or the pseudogene TRBV3-2); 8 bases match TRBD1. The junction had 8 bases not matched to a gene; V was cut back by 4 bases and J by 2 bases. CDR1 is LGHDT and CDR2 is YNNKEL in the germline V gene (reference sequence). The CDR3 loop spans 16 amino acids. The CDR3 sequence is CASSPGGRAITDTQYF. CDR3 DNA: TGTGCCAGCAGCCCAGGGGGCAGGGCGATCACAGATACGCAGTATTTT.

The gene calls are TRBV18 and TRBJ1-3; 7 bases align to TRBD1. Germline V gene lookup returns CDR1 KGHSH and CDR2 LQKENI. This CDR3 contains 16 residues. The J segment lost 4 bases and the V segment lost 6 bases, leaving 12 bases of the junction unmatched. The CDR3 DNA reads as TGTGCCAGCTCCACGGTCCAGGGGACAGCCGGAAACACCATATATTTT. Translated, it gives CASSTVQGTAGNTIYF.

This clone has ten or more counts. This chain connects TRBV18 to TRBJ1-5; D perhaps matches TRBD1 (5 bases). V was pared by 3 bases and J by 0 bases, with 6 bases between. Germline V gene sequence: CDR1 KGHSH, CDR2 LQKENI. There are 14 residues in the CDR3. CDR3 sequence reads: CASSPQGSNQPQHF. In DNA, the CDR3 is TGTGCCAGCTCACCCCAGGGTAGCAATCAGCCCCAGCATTTT.

This chain joins TRBV6-6 and TRBJ1-1; no firm D call. With 6 bases removed from V and 4 bases from J, the gap between germline ends came to 9 bases. From germline, CDR1 is MNHNY and CDR2 SVGAGI (reference sequence). The CDR3 loop spans 12 amino acids. This CDR3 reads CASRLRGTEAFF. CDR3 nucleotides: TGTGCCAGCAGACTCCGGGGCACTGAAGCTTTCTTT.

The chain couples TRBV5-4 to TRBJ1-3, with D unresolved. V was clipped by 4 bases and J by 0 bases, with 11 bases between them. Germline-derived CDR1 and CDR2 are SGHNT and YYREEE (reference sequence). The length of the CDR3 is 15 residues. The CDR3 coding sequence is TGTGCCAGCAGCCTCGAGGAGAGCTCTGGAAACACCATATATTTT. Its translation is CASSLEESSGNTIYF.

V usage is TRBV18 and J usage is TRBJ2-3, with D perhaps matching TRBD1 (5 bases). V lost 2 bases to trimming and J lost 2 bases, with 14 bases between them. Germline loops: CDR1 KGHSH, CDR2 LQKENI. CDR3 size: 16 residues. CDR3 sequence: CASSPFVKGNTDTQYF. For the CDR3, the DNA is TGTGCCAGCTCACCATTTGTTAAGGGGAACACAGATACGCAGTATTTT.

This clone has only a few counts. V is TRBV7-2 and J is TRBJ1-1, with a weak D call TRBD1 (5 bases). V lost 5 bases and J lost 1, with 8 bases in between. The CDR3 totals 13 residues. Germline V gene lookup returns CDR1 SGHTA and CDR2 FQGNSA. DNA for the CDR3: TGTGCCAGCAGCCGACAGTCGAACACTGAAGCTTTCTTT. Translation gives CASSRQSNTEAFF. The full variable domain, with the rest looked up from reference TRBV7-2 and TRBJ1-1, is GAGVSQSPSNKVTEKGKDVELRCDPISGHTALYWYRQSLGQGLEFLIYFQGNSAPDKSGLPSDRFSAERTGGSVSTLTIQRTQQEDSAVYLCASSRQSNTEAFFGQGTRLTVV.

This clone was counted a few times. The rearrangement links TRBV5-1 to TRBJ1-4, with TRBD1 identical over 7 bases. V dropped 4 bases and J dropped 8; count of bases not matched to a gene: 11. The germline gives CDR1 SGHRS, CDR2 YFSETQ. This CDR3 region has 15 residues. This CDR3 reads CASSEWDRGSEKLFF. The CDR3 nucleotides are TGCGCCAGCAGCGAGTGGGACAGAGGAAGCGAAAAACTGTTTTTT. Supplemented by reference TRBV5-1 and TRBJ1-4, the full variable domain reads KAGVTQTPRYLIKTRGQQVTLSCSPISGHRSVSWYQQTPGQGLQFLFEYFSETQRNKGNFPGRFSGRQFSNSRSEMNVSTLELGDSALYLCASSEWDRGSEKLFFGSGTQLSVL.

The V call is TRBV15, the J call TRBJ1-6; the D gene is possibly TRBD1 (5 bases). The CDR3 has 13 residues. Germline V gene data show CDR1 as LNHNV and CDR2 as YYDKDF (reference sequence). Between the trimmed V and J ends, which lost 4 bases and 7 bases, there was a span of 8 bases. The DNA for the CDR3 is TGTGCCACCAGCACCTCAGGGAATTCACCCCTCCACTTT. It specifies CATSTSGNSPLHF.

This chain joins TRBV19 and TRBJ2-7, with 7 bases lining up with TRBD1. V lost 8 bases, J lost 5 bases, and 12 bases stayed unmatched. This CDR3 is built from 14 residues. In germline, CDR1 is LNHDA, CDR2 SQIVND (reference sequence). The CDR3, as DNA: TGTGCCAGTTCCTCTGTCGGGCAGGGGGACGAGCAGTACTTC. This sequence encodes CASSSVGQGDEQYF.

The chain combines TRBV5-6 with TRBJ2-3; D gene unclear. V lost 3 bases, J lost 2 bases, and 7 bases lay in between. The CDR3 is 13 amino acids. Germline V gene sequence: CDR1 SGHDT, CDR2 YYEEEE. CDR3 region: CASSWRSTDTQYF. The DNA of the CDR3 is TGTGCCAGCAGCTGGCGGTCCACAGATACGCAGTATTTT. Together with reference TRBV5-6 and TRBJ2-3, the CDR3 gives the full variable domain: DAGVTQSPTHLIKTRGQQVTLRCSPKSGHDTVSWYQQALGQGPQFIFQYYEEEERQRGNFPDRFSGHQFPNYSSELNVNALLLGDSALYLCASSWRSTDTQYFGPGTRLTVL.

This chain's CDR3 is CASSQVYQETQYF. The CDR3 DNA is TGTGCCAGCAGCCAAGTATACCAAGAGACCCAGTACTTC. The rearrangement links TRBV14 to TRBJ2-5; D not resolved. The V end was cut by 1 base, the J end by 0 bases, with 3 bases between. CDR1 SGHDN and CDR2 FVKESK come from the germline V gene. There are 13 residues in the CDR3.

The gene calls are TRBV27 and TRBJ2-7; D is possibly TRBD1 (6 bases). CDR3 length: 15 residues. Germline assignment: CDR1 MNHEY and CDR2 SMNVEV (reference sequence). V was cut by 4 bases and J by 3 bases, with 16 bases left in between. The CDR3 reads CASSYPGHSVYEQYF. CDR3 nucleotide sequence: TGTGCCAGCAGTTATCCGGGACACAGCGTCTACGAGCAGTACTTC.

This rearrangement joins TRBV5-1 to TRBJ2-7; tentatively, D is TRBD1 (5 bases). This CDR3 has 15 amino acids. Between the trimmed V and J ends, which lost 0 bases and 2 bases, there was a span of 12 bases. Per the germline V gene, CDR1 is SGHRS and CDR2 is YFSETQ. The CDR3, as DNA: TGCGCCAGCAGCTTGGCTCCAGGGTCCCCCTACGAGCAGTACTTC. Its translation: CASSLAPGSPYEQYF.

The chain combines TRBV5-5 with TRBJ2-5; the match to TRBD1 covers 7 bases. CDR1 is SGHKS and CDR2 is YYEKEE in the germline V gene (reference sequence). The CDR3 has 16 residues. V lost 1 base to trimming and J lost 1 base; unmatched junction nucleotides: 7. The CDR3 nucleotides read TGTGCCAGCAGCTTGAGGGGGCCAGAACCCCAAGAGACCCAGTACTTC. It translates to CASSLRGPEPQETQYF.

The V gene is TRBV20-1, the J gene TRBJ1-1; D not certain. In germline, CDR1 is DFQATT, CDR2 SNEGSKA (reference sequence). Trimming stripped 7 bases from V and 6 bases from J, with 12 bases between. CDR3 length: 11 amino acids. CDR3 amino acids: CSVEGRPEAFF. As DNA, the CDR3 is TGCAGTGTTGAGGGCAGACCTGAAGCTTTCTTT.

The rearrangement uses TRBV19 and TRBJ2-7; weak D call: TRBD2 (5 bases). Deletions cut 3 bases from V and 4 bases from J, with 10 bases between. This CDR3 has 13 residues. Germline lookup yields CDR1 LNHDA and CDR2 SQIVND (reference sequence). Written as DNA, the CDR3 is TGTGCCAGTAGTATCGGAGGAGGTTACGAGCAGTACTTC. Amino acid sequence: CASSIGGGYEQYF.

The rearrangement joins TRBV11-2 to TRBJ2-5; TRBD2 matches 8 bases. This CDR3 has 15 residues. Trimming took 2 bases from V and 1 from J; bases not matched to a gene: 3. Germline CDR1 and CDR2: SGHAT and FQNNGV. For the CDR3, the DNA is TGTGCCAGCAGCTTACGCGGGGGGAGCCAAGAGACCCAGTACTTC. Protein product: CASSLRGGSQETQYF. Using reference TRBV11-2 and TRBJ2-5 for the parts outside the CDR3, the full variable domain is EAGVAQSPRYKIIEKRQSVAFWCNPISGHATLYWYQQILGQGPKLLIQFQNNGVVDDSQLPKDRFSAERLKGVDSTLKIQPAKLEDSAVYLCASSLRGGSQETQYFGPGTRLLVL.

This clone showed up just once. The rearrangement links TRBV6-5 to TRBJ1-1, with D possibly TRBD1 on 6 matching bases. This CDR3 contains 14 residues. V was shortened by 6 bases and J by 5 bases, with 16 bases between the two germline ends. Germline V gives CDR1 MNHEY, CDR2 SVGAGI. The CDR3 loop reads CASSRWGRGTEAFF. In DNA, the CDR3 is TGTGCCAGCAGCAGATGGGGGCGCGGGACTGAAGCTTTCTTT.